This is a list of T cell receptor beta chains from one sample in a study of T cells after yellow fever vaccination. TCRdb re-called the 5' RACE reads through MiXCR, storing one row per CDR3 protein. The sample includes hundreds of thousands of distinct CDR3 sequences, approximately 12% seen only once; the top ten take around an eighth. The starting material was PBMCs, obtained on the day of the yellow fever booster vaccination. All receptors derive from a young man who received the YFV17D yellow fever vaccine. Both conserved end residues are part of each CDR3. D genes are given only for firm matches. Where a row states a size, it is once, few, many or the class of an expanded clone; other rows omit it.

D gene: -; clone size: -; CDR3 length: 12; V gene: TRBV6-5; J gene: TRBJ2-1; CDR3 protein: CASSPSKGEQFF; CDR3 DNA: TGTGCCAGCAGCCCTAGTAAGGGTGAGCAGTTCTTC
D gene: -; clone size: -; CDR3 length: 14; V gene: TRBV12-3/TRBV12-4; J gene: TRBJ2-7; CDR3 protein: CASSLLGRLYEQYF; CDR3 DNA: TGTGCCAGCAGTTTGTTGGGACGGCTCTACGAGCAGTACTTC
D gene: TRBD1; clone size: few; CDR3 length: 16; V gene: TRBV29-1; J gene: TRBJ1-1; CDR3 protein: CSVVGDRGRWGTEAFF; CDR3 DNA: TGCAGCGTTGTAGGGGACAGGGGGCGATGGGGCACTGAAGCTTTCTTT
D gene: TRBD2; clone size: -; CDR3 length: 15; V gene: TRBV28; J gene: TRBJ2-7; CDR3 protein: CASSLVAGGYYEQYF; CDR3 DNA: TGTGCCAGCAGTTTAGTGGCGGGAGGCTACTACGAGCAGTACTTC
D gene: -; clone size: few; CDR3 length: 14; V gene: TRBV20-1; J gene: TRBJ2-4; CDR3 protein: CSAGNRGGGNIQYF; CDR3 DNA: TGCAGTGCTGGAAACAGGGGAGGAGGAAACATTCAGTACTTC
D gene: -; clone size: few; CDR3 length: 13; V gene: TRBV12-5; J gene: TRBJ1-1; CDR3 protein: CASGLFVNTEAFF; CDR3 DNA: TGTGCTAGTGGTTTATTCGTGAACACTGAAGCTTTCTTT
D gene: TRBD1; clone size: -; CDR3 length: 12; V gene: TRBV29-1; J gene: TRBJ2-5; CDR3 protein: CSALQGQETQYF; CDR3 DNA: TGCAGCGCCCTACAGGGGCAAGAGACCCAGTACTTC
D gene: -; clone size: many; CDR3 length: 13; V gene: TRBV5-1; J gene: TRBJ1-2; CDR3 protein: CASSLVGSEGYTF; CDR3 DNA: TGCGCCAGCAGCTTGGTTGGGAGTGAGGGCTACACCTTC
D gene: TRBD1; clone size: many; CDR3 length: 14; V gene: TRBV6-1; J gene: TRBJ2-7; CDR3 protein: CASSVNRGPYEQYF; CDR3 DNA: TGTGCCAGCAGTGTAAACAGGGGTCCATACGAGCAGTACTTC
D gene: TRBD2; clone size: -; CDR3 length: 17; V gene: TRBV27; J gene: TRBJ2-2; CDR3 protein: CASSEGLAGTHTGELFF; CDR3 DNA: TGTGCCAGCAGTGAGGGACTAGCGGGGACTCACACCGGGGAGCTGTTTTTT
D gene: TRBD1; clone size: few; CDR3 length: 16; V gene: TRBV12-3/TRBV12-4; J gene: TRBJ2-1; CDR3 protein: CASSLAGQGVSDEQFF; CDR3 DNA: TGTGCCAGCAGTTTAGCGGGACAGGGGGTTTCTGATGAGCAGTTCTTC
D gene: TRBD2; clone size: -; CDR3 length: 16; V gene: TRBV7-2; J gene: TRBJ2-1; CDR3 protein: CASSPRGLAGVGEQFF; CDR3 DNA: TGTGCCAGCAGCCCCAGGGGACTAGCGGGAGTGGGTGAGCAGTTCTTC
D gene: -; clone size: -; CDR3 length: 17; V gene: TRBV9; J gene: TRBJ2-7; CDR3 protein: CASSVGPQGSPSYEQYF; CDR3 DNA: TGTGCCAGCAGCGTAGGTCCGCAGGGGTCCCCGTCGTACGAGCAGTACTTC
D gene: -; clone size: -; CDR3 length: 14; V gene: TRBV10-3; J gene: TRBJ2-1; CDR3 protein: CAINLAGVGNEQFF; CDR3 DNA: TGTGCCATCAACCTGGCAGGGGTGGGCAATGAGCAGTTCTTC
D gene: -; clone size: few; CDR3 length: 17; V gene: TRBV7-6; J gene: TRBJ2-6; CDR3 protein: CASSSSGTAPGANVLTF; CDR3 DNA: TGTGCCAGCAGCTCAAGTGGCACCGCCCCTGGGGCCAACGTCCTGACTTTC
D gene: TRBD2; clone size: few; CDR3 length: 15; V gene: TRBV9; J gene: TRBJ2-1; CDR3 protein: CASSAVPSGTGEQFF; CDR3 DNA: TGTGCCAGCAGCGCAGTCCCTAGCGGGACGGGTGAGCAGTTCTTC
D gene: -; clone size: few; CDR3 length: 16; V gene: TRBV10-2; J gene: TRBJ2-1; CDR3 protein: CASSDRGATGRNEQFF; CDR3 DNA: TGCGCCAGCAGTGATCGCGGGGCGACAGGGAGGAATGAGCAGTTCTTC
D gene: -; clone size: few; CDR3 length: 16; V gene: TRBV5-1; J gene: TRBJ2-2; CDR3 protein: CASSTPGRGSTGELFF; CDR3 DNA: TGCGCCAGCAGCACCCCTGGACGGGGGAGCACCGGGGAGCTGTTTTTT
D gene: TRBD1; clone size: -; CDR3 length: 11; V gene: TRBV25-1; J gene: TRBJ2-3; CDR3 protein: CASSGGTGKYF; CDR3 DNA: TGTGCCAGCAGTGGCGGGACAGGCAAATATTTT
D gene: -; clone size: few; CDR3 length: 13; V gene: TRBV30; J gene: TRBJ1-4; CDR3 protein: CAWMRRFGEKLFF; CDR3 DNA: TGTGCCTGGATGAGGCGATTTGGTGAAAAACTGTTTTTT
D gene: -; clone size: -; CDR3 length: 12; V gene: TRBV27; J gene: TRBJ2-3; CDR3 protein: CASRPAADTQYF; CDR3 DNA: TGTGCCAGCAGGCCGGCTGCAGATACGCAGTATTTT
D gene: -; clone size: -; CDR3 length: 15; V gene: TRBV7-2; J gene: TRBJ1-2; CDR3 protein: CASSLVGTASFDYTF; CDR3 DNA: TGTGCCAGCAGCTTAGTCGGGACCGCTAGCTTTGACTACACCTTC
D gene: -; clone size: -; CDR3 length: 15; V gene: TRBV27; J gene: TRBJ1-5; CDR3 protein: CASSSLGDGRGPQHF; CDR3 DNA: TGTGCCAGCAGTTCCTTGGGGGACGGCAGAGGGCCCCAGCATTTT
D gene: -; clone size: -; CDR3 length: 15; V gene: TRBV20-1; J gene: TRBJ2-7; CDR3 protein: CSARDGAGRPYEQYF; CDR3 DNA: TGCAGTGCTAGAGATGGCGCAGGCCGGCCCTACGAGCAGTACTTC
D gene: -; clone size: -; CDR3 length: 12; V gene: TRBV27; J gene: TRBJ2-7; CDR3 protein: CATMGDSYEQYF; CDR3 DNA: TGTGCCACCATGGGGGACTCCTACGAGCAGTACTTC
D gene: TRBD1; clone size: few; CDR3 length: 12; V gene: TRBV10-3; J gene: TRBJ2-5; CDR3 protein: CAIRDRGKTQYF; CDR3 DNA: TGTGCCATCAGGGACAGGGGAAAGACCCAGTACTTC
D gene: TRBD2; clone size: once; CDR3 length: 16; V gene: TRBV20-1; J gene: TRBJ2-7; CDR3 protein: CSATSAKREGRHEQYF; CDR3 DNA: TGCAGTGCTACTAGCGCGAAGCGGGAGGGCCGACACGAGCAGTACTTC